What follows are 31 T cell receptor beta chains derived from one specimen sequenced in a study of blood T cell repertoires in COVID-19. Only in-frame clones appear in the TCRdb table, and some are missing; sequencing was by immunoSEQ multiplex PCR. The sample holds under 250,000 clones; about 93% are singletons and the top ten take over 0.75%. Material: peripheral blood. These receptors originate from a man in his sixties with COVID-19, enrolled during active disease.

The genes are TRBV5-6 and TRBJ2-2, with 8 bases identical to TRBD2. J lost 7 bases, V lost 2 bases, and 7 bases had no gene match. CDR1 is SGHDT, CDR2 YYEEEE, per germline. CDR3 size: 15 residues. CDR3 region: CASSLPGLAGGELFF. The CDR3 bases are TGTGCCAGCAGCTTACCTGGACTAGCTGGCGGGGAGCTGTTTTTT.

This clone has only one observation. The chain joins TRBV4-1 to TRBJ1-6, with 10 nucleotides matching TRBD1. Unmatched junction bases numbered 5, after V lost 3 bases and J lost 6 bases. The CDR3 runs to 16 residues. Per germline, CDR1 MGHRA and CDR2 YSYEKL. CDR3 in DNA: TGCGCCAGCAGCCAGGGGACAGGGGAGATTAATTCACCCCTCCACTTT. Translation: CASSQGTGEINSPLHF.

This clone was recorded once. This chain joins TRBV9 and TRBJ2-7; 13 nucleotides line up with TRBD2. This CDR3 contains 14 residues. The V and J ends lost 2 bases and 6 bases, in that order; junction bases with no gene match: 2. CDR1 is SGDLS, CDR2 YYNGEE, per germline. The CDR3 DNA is TGTGCCAGCAGCGTTGGACTAGCGGGAGTCGAGCAGTACTTC. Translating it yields CASSVGLAGVEQYF.

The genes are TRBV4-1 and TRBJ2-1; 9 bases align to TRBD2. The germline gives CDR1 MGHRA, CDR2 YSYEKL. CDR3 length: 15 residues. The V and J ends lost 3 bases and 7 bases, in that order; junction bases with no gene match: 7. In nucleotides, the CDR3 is TGCGCCAGCAGCCACCTGGGACTAGCTAGTAATGAGCAGTTCTTC. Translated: CASSHLGLASNEQFF.

The CDR3 reads CASTPGGLNTGELFF. The CDR3 DNA is TGTGCCAGCACCCCGGGAGGACTCAACACCGGGGAGCTGTTTTTT. The chain links TRBV6-2 or TRBV6-3 to TRBJ2-2, with 7 bases lining up with TRBD2. Germline V CDR1 and CDR2: MNHEY, SVGEGT. V shed 7 bases and J 2 bases; nucleotides not matched to a gene: 7. The CDR3 extends over 15 amino acids.

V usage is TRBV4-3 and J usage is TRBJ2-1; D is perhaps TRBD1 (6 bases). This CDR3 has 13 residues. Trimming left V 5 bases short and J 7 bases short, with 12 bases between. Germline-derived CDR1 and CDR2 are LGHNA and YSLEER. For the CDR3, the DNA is TGCGCCAGCAGCTACTTGAGGGGGAATGAGCAGTTCTTC. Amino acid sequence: CASSYLRGNEQFF.

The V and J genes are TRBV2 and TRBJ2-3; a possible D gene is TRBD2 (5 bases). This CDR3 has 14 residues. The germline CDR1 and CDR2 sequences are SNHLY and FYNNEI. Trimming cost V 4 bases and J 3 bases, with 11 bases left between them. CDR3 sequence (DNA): TGTGCCAGCAGTGGTGGGAGACTGACAGATACGCAGTATTTT. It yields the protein CASSGGRLTDTQYF. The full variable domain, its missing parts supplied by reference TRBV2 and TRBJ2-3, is EPEVTQTPSHQVTQMGQEVILRCVPISNHLYFYWYRQILGQKVEFLVSFYNNEISEKSEIFDDQFSVERPDGSNFTLKIRSTKLEDSAMYFCASSGGRLTDTQYFGPGTRLTVL.

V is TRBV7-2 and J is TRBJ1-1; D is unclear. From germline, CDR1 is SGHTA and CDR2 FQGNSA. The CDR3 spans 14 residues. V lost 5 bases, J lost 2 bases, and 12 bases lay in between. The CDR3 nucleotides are TGTGCCAGCAGCCTCACGCGCGGTAACACTGAAGCTTTCTTT. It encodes CASSLTRGNTEAFF.

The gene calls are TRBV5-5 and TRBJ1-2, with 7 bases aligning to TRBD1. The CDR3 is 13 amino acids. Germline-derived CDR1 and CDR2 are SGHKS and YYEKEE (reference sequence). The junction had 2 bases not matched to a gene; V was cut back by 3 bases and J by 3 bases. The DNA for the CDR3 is TGTGCCAGCAGCTCCGGGACAGACTATGGCTACACCTTC. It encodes CASSSGTDYGYTF.

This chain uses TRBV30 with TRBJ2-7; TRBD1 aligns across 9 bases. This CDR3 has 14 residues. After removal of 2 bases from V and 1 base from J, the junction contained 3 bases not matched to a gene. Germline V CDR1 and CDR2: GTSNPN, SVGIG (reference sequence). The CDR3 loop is CAWSRGTGSYEQYF. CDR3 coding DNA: TGTGCCTGGAGTAGGGGGACAGGGTCCTACGAGCAGTACTTC. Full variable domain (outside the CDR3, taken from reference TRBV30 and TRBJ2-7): SQTIHQWPATLVQPVGSPLSLECTVEGTSNPNLYWYRQAAGRGLQLLFYSVGIGQISSEVPQNLSASRPQDRQFILSSKKLLLSDSGFYLCAWSRGTGSYEQYFGPGTRLTVT.

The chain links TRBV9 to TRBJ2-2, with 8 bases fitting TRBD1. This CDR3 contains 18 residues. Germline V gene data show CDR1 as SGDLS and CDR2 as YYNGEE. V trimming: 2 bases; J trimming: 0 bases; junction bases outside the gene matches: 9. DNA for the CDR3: TGTGCCAGCAGCGTTGGGGCAGGGGGCCTGGCGAACACCGGGGAGCTGTTTTTT. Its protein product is CASSVGAGGLANTGELFF.

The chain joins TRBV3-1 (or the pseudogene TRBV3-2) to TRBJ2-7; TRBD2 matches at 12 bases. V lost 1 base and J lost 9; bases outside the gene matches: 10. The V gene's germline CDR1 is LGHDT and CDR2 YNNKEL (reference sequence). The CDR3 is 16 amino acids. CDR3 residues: CASSQGGTSGSQGQYF. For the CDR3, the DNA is TGTGCCAGCAGCCAAGGAGGGACTAGCGGGTCCCAGGGGCAGTACTTC.

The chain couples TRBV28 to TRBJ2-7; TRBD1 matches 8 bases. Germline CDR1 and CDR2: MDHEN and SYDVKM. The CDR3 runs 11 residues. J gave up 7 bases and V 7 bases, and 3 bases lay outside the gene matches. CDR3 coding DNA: TGTGCCAGCACCAGGGGGCGTGAGCAGTACTTC. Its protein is CASTRGREQYF.

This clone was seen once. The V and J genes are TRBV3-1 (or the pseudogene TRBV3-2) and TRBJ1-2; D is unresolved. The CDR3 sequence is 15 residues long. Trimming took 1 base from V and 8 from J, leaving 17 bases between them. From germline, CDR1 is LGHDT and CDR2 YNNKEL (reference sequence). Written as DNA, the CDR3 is TGTGCCAGCAGCCAAGGGGCCGACCGGGGAAGAGGCTACACCTTC. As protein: CASSQGADRGRGYTF.

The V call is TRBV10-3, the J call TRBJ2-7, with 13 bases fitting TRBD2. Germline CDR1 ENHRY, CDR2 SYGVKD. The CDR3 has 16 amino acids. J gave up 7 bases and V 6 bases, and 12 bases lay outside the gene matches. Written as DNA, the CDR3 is TGTGCCATCAGAGGGACTAGCGGGATGGGGAGTGGGGAGCAGTACTTC. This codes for CAIRGTSGMGSGEQYF.

In DNA form, the CDR3 reads TGTGCCAGCAGCGGACAGGGGAGATCCAACGTCCTGACTTTC. Its protein is CASSGQGRSNVLTF. The chain links TRBV7-9 to TRBJ2-6; 9 bases are a match to TRBD1. The CDR3 has 14 residues. The V segment lost 5 bases and the J segment 8 bases; nucleotides outside the gene matches: 4. Germline CDR1 and CDR2: SEHNR and FQNEAQ (reference sequence).

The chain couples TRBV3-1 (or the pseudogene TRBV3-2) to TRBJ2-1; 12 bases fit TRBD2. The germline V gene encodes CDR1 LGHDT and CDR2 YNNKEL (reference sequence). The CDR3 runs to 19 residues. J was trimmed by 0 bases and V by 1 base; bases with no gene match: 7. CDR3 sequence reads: CASSQGWTSGASSYNEQFF. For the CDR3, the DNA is TGTGCCAGCAGCCAAGGCTGGACTAGCGGGGCGAGCTCCTACAATGAGCAGTTCTTC.

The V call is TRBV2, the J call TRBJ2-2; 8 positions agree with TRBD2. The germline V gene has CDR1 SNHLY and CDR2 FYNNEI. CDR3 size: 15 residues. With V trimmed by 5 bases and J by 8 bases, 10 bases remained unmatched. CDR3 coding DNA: TGTGCCAGCAGTTCTTCAGGACTAGCACCGGGGGAGCTGTTTTTT. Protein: CASSSSGLAPGELFF.

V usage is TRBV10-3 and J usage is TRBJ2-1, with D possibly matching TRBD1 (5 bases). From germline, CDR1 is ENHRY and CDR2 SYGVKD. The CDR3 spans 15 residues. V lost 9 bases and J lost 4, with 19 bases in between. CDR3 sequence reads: CAIASVTDSYNEQFF. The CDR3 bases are TGTGCCATTGCCTCCGTGACAGACTCTTACAATGAGCAGTTCTTC.

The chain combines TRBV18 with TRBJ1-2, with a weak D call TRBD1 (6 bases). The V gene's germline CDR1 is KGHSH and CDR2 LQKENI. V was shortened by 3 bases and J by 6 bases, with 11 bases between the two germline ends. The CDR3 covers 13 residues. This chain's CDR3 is CASSPYRDDGYTF. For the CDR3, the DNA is TGTGCCAGCTCACCGTACAGGGACGATGGCTACACCTTC.

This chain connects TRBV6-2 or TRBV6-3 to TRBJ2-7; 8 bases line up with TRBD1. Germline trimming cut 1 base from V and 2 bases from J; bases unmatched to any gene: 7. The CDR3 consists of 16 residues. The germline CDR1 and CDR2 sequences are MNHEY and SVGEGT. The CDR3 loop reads CASSYWGQVSTYEQYF. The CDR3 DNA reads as TGTGCCAGCAGTTACTGGGGACAGGTTTCCACCTACGAGCAGTACTTC.

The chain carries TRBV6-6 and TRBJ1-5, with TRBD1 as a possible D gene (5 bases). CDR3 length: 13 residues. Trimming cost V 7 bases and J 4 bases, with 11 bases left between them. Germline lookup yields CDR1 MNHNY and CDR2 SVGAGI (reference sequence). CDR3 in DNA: TGTGCCAGCACCTTGACAGTGAATCAGCCCCAGCATTTT. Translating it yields CASTLTVNQPQHF.

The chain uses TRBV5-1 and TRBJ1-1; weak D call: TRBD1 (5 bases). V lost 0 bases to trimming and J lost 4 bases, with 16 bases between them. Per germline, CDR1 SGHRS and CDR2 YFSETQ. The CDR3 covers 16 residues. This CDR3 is CASSLGLEMGGTEAFF. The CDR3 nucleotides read TGCGCCAGCAGCTTGGGGCTCGAGATGGGGGGCACTGAAGCTTTCTTT.

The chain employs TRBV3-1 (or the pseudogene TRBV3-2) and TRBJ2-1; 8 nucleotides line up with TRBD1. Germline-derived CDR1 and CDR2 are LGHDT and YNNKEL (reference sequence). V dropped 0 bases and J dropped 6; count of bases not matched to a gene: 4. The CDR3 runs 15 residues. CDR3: CASSQEGTGTNEQFF. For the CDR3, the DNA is TGTGCCAGCAGCCAAGAAGGGACAGGTACCAATGAGCAGTTCTTC.

CDR3 region: CAISESEAGTGGHNEQFF. As DNA, the CDR3 is TGTGCCATCAGTGAGTCCGAAGCCGGGACAGGGGGTCACAATGAGCAGTTCTTC. The chain joins TRBV10-3 to TRBJ2-1, with 11 nucleotides matching TRBD1. The V gene's germline CDR1 is ENHRY and CDR2 SYGVKD. The CDR3 covers 18 residues. With 0 bases clipped from V and 5 bases from J, the junction kept 9 bases outside the gene matches.

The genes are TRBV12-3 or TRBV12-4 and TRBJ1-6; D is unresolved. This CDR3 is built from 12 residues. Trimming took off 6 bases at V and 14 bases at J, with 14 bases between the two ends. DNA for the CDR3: TGTGCCAGCAGCCCCACACCGGGATCCCTCCACTTT. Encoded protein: CASSPTPGSLHF.

CDR3 sequence (DNA): TGTGCCAGCAGTTTAGGGGGGACAGGGGGCTATAATTCACCCCTCCACTTT. Encoded protein: CASSLGGTGGYNSPLHF. This chain connects TRBV27 to TRBJ1-6, with 11 bases matching TRBD1. V dropped 2 bases and J dropped 3; count of bases not matched to a gene: 3. CDR1 and CDR2 (germline): MNHEY, SMNVEV (reference sequence). The CDR3 extends over 17 amino acids.

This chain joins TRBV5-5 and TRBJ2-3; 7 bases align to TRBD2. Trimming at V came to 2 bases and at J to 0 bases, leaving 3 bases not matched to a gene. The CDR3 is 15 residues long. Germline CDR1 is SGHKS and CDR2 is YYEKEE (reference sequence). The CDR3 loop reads CASSFRGESTDTQYF. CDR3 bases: TGTGCCAGCAGCTTCCGGGGGGAAAGCACAGATACGCAGTATTTT.

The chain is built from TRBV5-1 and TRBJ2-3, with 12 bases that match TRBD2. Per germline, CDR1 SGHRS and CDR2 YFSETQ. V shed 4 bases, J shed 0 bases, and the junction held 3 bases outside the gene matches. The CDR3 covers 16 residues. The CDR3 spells CASSPGTSGSTDTQYF. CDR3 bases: TGCGCCAGCAGCCCCGGGACTAGCGGGAGCACAGATACGCAGTATTTT.

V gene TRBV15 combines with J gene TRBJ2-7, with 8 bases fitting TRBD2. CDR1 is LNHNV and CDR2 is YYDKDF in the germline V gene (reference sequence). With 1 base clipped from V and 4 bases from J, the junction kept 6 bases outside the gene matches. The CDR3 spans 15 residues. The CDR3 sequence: CATSRVGSGIYEQYF. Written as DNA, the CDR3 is TGTGCCACCAGCAGAGTTGGTAGCGGGATATACGAGCAGTACTTC.

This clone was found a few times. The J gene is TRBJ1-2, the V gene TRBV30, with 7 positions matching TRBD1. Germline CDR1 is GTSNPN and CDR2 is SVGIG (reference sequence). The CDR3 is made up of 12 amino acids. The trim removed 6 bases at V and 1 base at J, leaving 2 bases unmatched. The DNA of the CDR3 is TGTGCCTGTGACAGGGATAACTATGGCTACACCTTC. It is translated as CACDRDNYGYTF.